This T cell receptor beta chain was recovered during a study of T cells expressing NK-cell markers. Study information: Seven sequenced donors out of eight were HCMV-seropositive, one seronegative. Regarding the study as a whole: In four donors, these clonotypes also led the CD3+CD56-NKG2C+ fraction. About 1.0-7.0% of CD8+ T cells in more than 5 donors belonged to dominant NKG2C+ clonotypes.

The CDR3 consists of 14 residues. Germline CDR1 and CDR2: SQVTM and ANQGSEA. TCR beta cDNA was generated via 5'RACE template switching incorporating UMIs. Following a re-call of the 5' RACE reads, TCRdb has one entry per CDR3 protein and lacks DNA. Its clone listing holds a few hundred thousand distinct CDR3 sequences. With regard to this clonotype: What it recognizes is unknown.

The chain uses TRBV29-1 and TRBJ1-2; the TRBD1 assignment by TCRdb is unverifiable without DNA. This receptor was identified in a man aged 18-69 years in good health. What was sequenced was blood T cells: a sorted CD56 or NKG2C T cell subset, CD4+ or CD8+ T cells, or bulk PBMC T cells (not recorded which). The CDR3: CSATNGAGNYGYTF.